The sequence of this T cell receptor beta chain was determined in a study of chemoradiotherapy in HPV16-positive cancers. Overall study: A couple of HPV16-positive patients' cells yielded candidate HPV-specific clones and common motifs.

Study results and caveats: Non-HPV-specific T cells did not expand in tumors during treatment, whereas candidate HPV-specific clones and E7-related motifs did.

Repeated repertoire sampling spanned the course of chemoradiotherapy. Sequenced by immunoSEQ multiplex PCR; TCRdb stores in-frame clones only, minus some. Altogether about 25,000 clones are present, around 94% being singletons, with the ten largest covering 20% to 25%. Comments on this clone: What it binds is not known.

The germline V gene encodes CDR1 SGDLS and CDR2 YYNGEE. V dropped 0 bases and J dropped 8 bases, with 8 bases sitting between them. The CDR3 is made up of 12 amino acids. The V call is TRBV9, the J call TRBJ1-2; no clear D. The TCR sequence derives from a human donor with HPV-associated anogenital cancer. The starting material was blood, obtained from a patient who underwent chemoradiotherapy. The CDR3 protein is CASSVDIEGYTF. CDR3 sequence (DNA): TGTGCCAGCAGCGTAGATATAGAAGGCTACACCTTC.